This TCR beta chain emerged from a study of CD8 T cells in Susac syndrome. The RNA input was roughly 0.45 to 1 ug, and it was reverse transcribed with random hexamers. The TCR beta CDR3 was amplified by immunoSEQ multiplex PCR across 54 Vbeta, 13 Jbeta. Each CDR3 protein gets one entry after TCRdb re-called the immunoSEQ multiplex PCR reads with MiXCR. The table has 150,000 or so distinct CDR3 sequences, just under 95% seen once; the top ten hold around 0.13%. The CDR3 extends over 14 amino acids. Trimming stripped 4 bases from V and 6 bases from J, with 15 bases between. CDR1 LGHDT and CDR2 YNNKEL come from the germline V gene (reference sequence). The table lists this clonotype with a count of one.

Sequences were obtained from CD4+ T cells from PBMCs. The rearrangement joins TRBV3-1 to TRBJ1-1; no reliable D call. The receptor was derived from a human donor in good health. The CDR3 DNA sequence: TGTGCCAGCAGCCTAGTAGGGCAGCTCTCTGAAGCTTTCTTT. It specifies CASSLVGQLSEAFF. Filled out from reference TRBV3-1 and TRBJ1-1, the complete variable domain reads DTAVSQTPKYLVTQMGNDKSIKCEQNLGHDTMYWYKQDSKKFLKIMFSYNNKELIINETVPNRFSPKSPDKAHLNLHINSLELGDSAVYFCASSLVGQLSEAFFGQGTRLTVV.